The next 13 T cell receptor beta chains were all read from a single sample in a study of blood T cell repertoires in COVID-19. This table comes from immunoSEQ multiplex PCR, and its TCRdb copy is limited to in-frame clones, with some not included. Of approximately 280,000 clones listed, 89% were seen once; the top ten hold under 2.5%. Sequenced: peripheral blood. The receptor source for this set is a man in his fifties or sixties with acute or convalescent COVID-19.

V and J are TRBV9 and TRBJ1-2; TRBD1 aligns across 7 bases. V lost 3 bases, J lost 5 bases, and 4 bases stayed unmatched. This CDR3 region has 13 residues. Germline values: CDR1 SGDLS, CDR2 YYNGEE. The CDR3 region has the DNA TGTGCCAGCAGCGCTGGGGACAGTTATGGCTACACCTTC. Translation gives CASSAGDSYGYTF.

This chain connects TRBV29-1 to TRBJ1-1; D is perhaps TRBD1 (5 bases). Germline V gene lookup returns CDR1 SQVTM and CDR2 ANQGSEA. The length of the CDR3 is 13 residues. With 4 bases removed from V and 4 bases from J, the gap between germline ends came to 13 bases. The CDR3 nucleotides are TGCAGCGTTGTCCGGGTCGGGGGCACTGAAGCTTTCTTT. It encodes CSVVRVGGTEAFF. Supplemented by reference TRBV29-1 and TRBJ1-1, the full variable domain reads SAVISQKPSRDICQRGTSLTIQCQVDSQVTMMFWYRQQPGQSLTLIATANQGSEATYESGFVIDKFPISRPNLTFSTLTVSNMSPEDSSIYLCSVVRVGGTEAFFGQGTRLTVV.

The chain couples TRBV4-1 to TRBJ1-2; D is ambiguous. Looked up from germline, CDR1 is MGHRA and CDR2 is YSYEKL. The CDR3 totals 14 residues. V lost 1 base and J 4 bases, leaving 10 bases between the germline ends. The CDR3 sequence is CASSQVGGPYGYTF. The CDR3 DNA is TGCGCCAGCAGCCAAGTCGGAGGACCCTATGGCTACACCTTC.

This clone came up many times. V is TRBV19 and J is TRBJ1-1, with D perhaps matching TRBD1 (5 bases). V gave up 5 bases and J gave up 0 bases, with 13 bases separating them. Per the germline V gene, CDR1 is LNHDA and CDR2 is SQIVND (reference sequence). CDR3 size: 15 residues. The CDR3 here is CASSLQGSMNTEAFF. Here the CDR3 DNA reads TGTGCCAGTAGTCTTCAGGGATCCATGAACACTGAAGCTTTCTTT.

The J gene is TRBJ2-5, the V gene TRBV5-4; 9 bases are shared with TRBD2. V lost 4 bases to trimming and J lost 5 bases; unmatched junction nucleotides: 6. The CDR3 totals 14 residues. From germline, CDR1 is SGHNT and CDR2 YYREEE (reference sequence). The CDR3 loop reads CASSGSGGRETQYF. The DNA for the CDR3 is TGTGCCAGCAGCGGTAGCGGGGGTCGGGAGACCCAGTACTTC.

This sequence joins TRBV7-2 and TRBJ1-2, with D perhaps matching TRBD1 (6 bases). V was trimmed by 5 bases and J by 4 bases, leaving 17 bases between them. Germline values: CDR1 SGHTA, CDR2 FQGNSA. The CDR3 sequence is 15 residues long. DNA for the CDR3: TGTGCCAGCAGCCCTAGGGGGGGAGAGGGCTATGGCTACACCTTC. Protein: CASSPRGGEGYGYTF.

The DNA for the CDR3 is TGTGCCAGCAGTCCGCTGGGGCGGCGGACTGAAGCTTTCTTT. Translated, it gives CASSPLGRRTEAFF. The rearrangement joins TRBV6-5 to TRBJ1-1, with D perhaps matching TRBD1 (5 bases). Germline-derived CDR1 and CDR2 are MNHEY and SVGAGI. CDR3 size: 14 residues. Between the trimmed V and J ends, which lost 5 bases and 5 bases, there was a span of 15 bases.

The V gene is TRBV20-1, the J gene TRBJ2-3; D unresolved. Germline CDR1 and CDR2: DFQATT and SNEGSKA (reference sequence). The CDR3 totals 12 residues. Trimming left V 3 bases short and J 7 bases short, with 11 bases between. CDR3 coding DNA: TGCAGTGCTAGTGGTGATCAGAATACGCAGTATTTT. Its translation is CSASGDQNTQYF.

This clone was observed a single time. The V call is TRBV29-1, the J call TRBJ1-2; 8 bases are shared with TRBD1. Germline V gene data show CDR1 as SQVTM and CDR2 as ANQGSEA. The CDR3 has 11 amino acids. V trimming: 6 bases; J trimming: 3 bases; junction bases outside the gene matches: 0. Here the CDR3 DNA reads TGCAGCGTACAGGGGGACTATGGCTACACCTTC. It translates to CSVQGDYGYTF.

The chain couples TRBV5-5 to TRBJ1-5; 7 bases line up with TRBD1. Germline V lookup: CDR1 SGHKS, CDR2 YYEKEE (reference sequence). The ends lost 2 bases at V and 2 bases at J; junction bases unmatched: 1. The CDR3 extends over 14 amino acids. The CDR3 protein is CASSFDRGNQPQHF. The CDR3 DNA reads as TGTGCCAGCAGCTTTGACAGGGGCAATCAGCCCCAGCATTTT.

This chain joins TRBV7-2 and TRBJ2-3, with D possibly being TRBD1 (5 bases). CDR3 length: 14 residues. Trimming took 6 bases from V and 2 from J, leaving 12 bases between them. Germline CDR1 SGHTA, CDR2 FQGNSA. The CDR3 sequence: CASSIIGATDTQYF. In DNA form, the CDR3 reads TGTGCCAGCAGTATTATTGGGGCCACAGATACGCAGTATTTT.

This sequence joins TRBV6-5 and TRBJ2-7, with TRBD1 identical over 9 bases. V was clipped by 9 bases and J by 0 bases; unmatched bases: 6. Germline V CDR1 and CDR2: MNHEY, SVGAGI. The CDR3 length is 14 residues. CDR3 coding DNA: TGTGCCAGTCGAGACAGGGGGAGCTCCTACGAGCAGTACTTC. Protein sequence: CASRDRGSSYEQYF.

The chain joins TRBV5-6 to TRBJ1-2; D gene unclear. Germline V gene lookup returns CDR1 SGHDT and CDR2 YYEEEE. CDR3 size: 15 residues. V dropped 4 bases and J dropped 0 bases, with 13 bases sitting between them. CDR3 sequence reads: CASSPGGRPNYGYTF. CDR3 nucleotides: TGTGCCAGCAGCCCGGGAGGCAGGCCTAACTATGGCTACACCTTC.